The following is a TCR beta chain sequence with its context. This specimen comes from a study of OX40 agonist ivuxolimab in advanced cancers. Background on the study: At roughly 83% male, the cohort had a mean age of 60 years, ranging from about 23 to 79.

Sequencing used immunoSEQ multiplex PCR; TCRdb keeps in-frame clones, though not all of them. This table holds about 72,000 clones, about 91% found once. The sequenced sample was CD4+ or CD8+ T cells sorted from blood, obtained in a trial of the OX40 agonist ivuxolimab. The source of this sequence is an adult with an advanced solid tumor such as melanoma, head and neck, liver or kidney cancer.

The CDR3 region is CASSPLAGAGNEQFF. The CDR3 DNA sequence: TGCGCCAGCAGCCCACTAGCGGGAGCAGGGAATGAGCAGTTCTTC. The chain recombines TRBV5-1 with TRBJ2-1; 11 bases fit TRBD2. V shed 4 bases, J shed 7 bases, and the junction held 7 bases outside the gene matches. The germline V gene encodes CDR1 SGHRS and CDR2 YFSETQ. The CDR3 runs to 15 residues. The variable domain in full, with the rest retrieved from reference TRBV5-1 and TRBJ2-1, is KAGVTQTPRYLIKTRGQQVTLSCSPISGHRSVSWYQQTPGQGLQFLFEYFSETQRNKGNFPGRFSGRQFSNSRSEMNVSTLELGDSALYLCASSPLAGAGNEQFFGPGTRLTVL.